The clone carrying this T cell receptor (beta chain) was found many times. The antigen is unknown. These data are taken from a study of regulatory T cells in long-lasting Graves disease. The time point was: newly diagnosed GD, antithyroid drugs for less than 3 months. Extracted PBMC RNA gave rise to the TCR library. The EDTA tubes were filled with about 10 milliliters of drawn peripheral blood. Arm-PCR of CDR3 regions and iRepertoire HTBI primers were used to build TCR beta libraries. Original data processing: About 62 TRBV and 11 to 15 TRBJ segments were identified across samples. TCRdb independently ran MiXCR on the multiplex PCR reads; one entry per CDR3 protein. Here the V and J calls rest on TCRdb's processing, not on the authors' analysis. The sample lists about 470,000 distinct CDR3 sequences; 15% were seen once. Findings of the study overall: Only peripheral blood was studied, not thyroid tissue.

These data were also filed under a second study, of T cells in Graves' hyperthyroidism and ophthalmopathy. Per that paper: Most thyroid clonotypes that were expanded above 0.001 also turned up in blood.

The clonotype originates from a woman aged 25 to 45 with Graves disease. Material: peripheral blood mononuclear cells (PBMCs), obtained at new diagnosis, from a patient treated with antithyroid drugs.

The CDR3 sequence: CATSSPDRPNQPQHF. The CDR3 region has the DNA TGTGCCACCAGTTCTCCCGACAGGCCCAATCAGCCCCAGCATTTT. This rearrangement joins TRBV24-1 to TRBJ1-5; TRBD1 might be the D (6 bases). V lost 6 bases to trimming and J lost 3 bases, with 14 bases between them. The CDR3 has 15 amino acids. Germline lookup yields CDR1 KGHDR and CDR2 SFDVKD.